The 25 T cell receptor beta chains below were found in one sample sequenced in a study of CD4 T cells in relation to SARS-CoV-2 and coronaviruses (dated by TCRdb to about 2021). Receptor amplification or capture employed the immunoSEQ multiplex PCR assay. What TCRdb holds here is the immuneACCESS table cut down to in-frame rearrangements. Part of the clones is not present; checked against another copy, under half of the missing clones reflect an unresolved V gene, and the others are unexplained. The sample includes about 56,000 clones, with 92% observed a single time. The biggest ten clones account for around 0.4% of the sample. Sequencing used naive CD4+ T cells from PBMCs. The sample's cell subset or site, from its label and the paper: naive CD4+ T cells isolated by negative enrichment. These receptors originate from an adult with COVID-19.

This clone has only one observation. This chain uses TRBV5-1 with TRBJ2-3; D gene uncertain. The length of the CDR3 is 18 residues. In germline, CDR1 is SGHRS, CDR2 YFSETQ. V was clipped by 0 bases and J by 4 bases, with 21 bases between them. CDR3 loop: CASSLAGRLPAASDTQYF. In nucleotides, the CDR3 is TGCGCCAGCAGCTTGGCCGGTAGGCTCCCGGCCGCGTCAGATACGCAGTATTTT.

The J gene is TRBJ1-1, the V gene TRBV3-1 (or the pseudogene TRBV3-2); 7 nucleotides agree with TRBD1. The germline gives CDR1 LGHDT, CDR2 YNNKEL (reference sequence). Trimming at V came to 8 bases and at J to 1 base, leaving 4 bases not matched to a gene. The CDR3 contains 13 residues. The CDR3 is CASLQGTNTEAFF. The CDR3 nucleotides read TGTGCCAGCTTACAGGGGACGAACACTGAAGCTTTCTTT.

The chain couples TRBV5-1 to TRBJ2-3; TRBD2 matches 7 bases. With 4 bases clipped from V and 1 base from J, the junction kept 9 bases outside the gene matches. Germline lookup yields CDR1 SGHRS and CDR2 YFSETQ. The CDR3 totals 16 residues. CDR3 residues: CASSGSGLAGTDTQYF. DNA for the CDR3: TGCGCCAGCAGCGGGTCAGGTCTAGCGGGCACAGATACGCAGTATTTT.

The chain joins TRBV2 to TRBJ2-7; D tentatively reads TRBD1 or TRBD2 (6 bases each). The V end was cut by 7 bases, the J end by 4 bases, with 14 bases between. CDR1 and CDR2 (germline): SNHLY, FYNNEI. The CDR3 contains 13 residues. As DNA, the CDR3 is TGTGCCAGCACCTCGGGGGCCTCGTACGAGCAGTACTTC. This codes for CASTSGASYEQYF.

The chain joins TRBV11-2 to TRBJ2-1; the match to TRBD1 covers 9 bases. Germline trimming cut 3 bases from V and 8 bases from J; bases unmatched to any gene: 8. The germline CDR1 and CDR2 sequences are SGHAT and FQNNGV. The CDR3 has 15 amino acids. This chain's CDR3 is CASSFTGTGFDEQFF. CDR3 coding DNA: TGTGCCAGCAGCTTCACCGGGACAGGGTTTGATGAGCAGTTCTTC.

CDR3 residues: CASSQDNEQFF. The CDR3 DNA follows: TGTGCCAGCAGCCAAGACAATGAGCAGTTCTTC. The genes are TRBV14 and TRBJ2-1; D remains unclear. The V gene lost 0 bases and the J gene lost 6 bases, with 0 bases spanning the gap. CDR3 length: 11 amino acids. The germline V gene encodes CDR1 SGHDN and CDR2 FVKESK.

This clone showed up just once. This chain uses TRBV5-6 with TRBJ2-3; D possibly corresponds to TRBD1 (6 bases). The CDR3 totals 17 residues. Deletions cut 4 bases from V and 2 bases from J, with 20 bases between. CDR1 and CDR2 (germline): SGHDT, YYEEEE. The chain's CDR3 is CASSGDHRDGNTDTQYF. Written as DNA, the CDR3 is TGTGCCAGCAGCGGTGACCACAGGGACGGGAACACAGATACGCAGTATTTT.

This rearrangement joins TRBV7-3 to TRBJ2-2; 8 nucleotides match TRBD2. The CDR3 sequence is 16 residues long. Trimming at V came to 5 bases and at J to 4 bases, leaving 9 bases not matched to a gene. Germline V gene data show CDR1 as SGHTA and CDR2 as FQGTGA. The CDR3, as DNA: TGTGCCAGCAGCCCGGGACTAGGAAGCCCCACCGGGGAGCTGTTTTTT. It encodes CASSPGLGSPTGELFF.

This clone was seen just once. The rearrangement uses TRBV6-5 and TRBJ2-7, with TRBD2 as a possible D gene (5 bases). This CDR3 is built from 13 residues. V was shortened by 3 bases and J by 2 bases, with 8 bases between the two germline ends. The germline CDR1 and CDR2 sequences are MNHEY and SVGAGI. This CDR3 is CASSYRGPYEQYF. In nucleotides, the CDR3 is TGTGCCAGCAGTTATCGAGGGCCCTACGAGCAGTACTTC.

The V gene is TRBV28, the J gene TRBJ2-3; 16 bases match TRBD2. The CDR3 runs to 18 residues. The germline V gene encodes CDR1 MDHEN and CDR2 SYDVKM. The V and J ends lost 1 base and 5 bases, in that order; junction bases with no gene match: 6. CDR3 bases: TGTGCCAGCAGTTTATCTTTCGGGACTAGCGGGAGGGGAGATACGCAGTATTTT. It is translated as CASSLSFGTSGRGDTQYF.

The rearrangement joins TRBV11-2 to TRBJ1-1; 7 bases align to TRBD1. Germline V CDR1 and CDR2: SGHAT, FQNNGV. The CDR3 loop spans 12 amino acids. After removal of 5 bases from V and 8 bases from J, the junction contained 5 bases not matched to a gene. The CDR3 spells CASSLLDREAFF. CDR3 in DNA: TGTGCCAGCAGCCTCCTGGACAGGGAAGCTTTCTTT.

The chain combines TRBV18 with TRBJ2-5; 9 bases are shared with TRBD2. J was trimmed by 5 bases and V by 3 bases; bases with no gene match: 7. CDR1 and CDR2 (germline): KGHSH, LQKENI. CDR3 length equals 15 residues. CDR3 protein: CASSPQRGELETQYF. The DNA for the CDR3 is TGTGCCAGCTCACCCCAGCGGGGGGAATTGGAGACCCAGTACTTC.

This chain connects TRBV11-3 to TRBJ2-3; TRBD2 matches at 12 bases. The V segment lost 4 bases and the J segment 6 bases; nucleotides outside the gene matches: 8. CDR3 length: 16 residues. The germline V gene has CDR1 SGHNT and CDR2 YENEEA. This chain's CDR3 is CASSSRTSGMGDTQYF. In DNA form, the CDR3 reads TGTGCCAGCAGCTCCCGGACTAGCGGGATGGGTGATACGCAGTATTTT.

The chain joins TRBV6-6 to TRBJ1-5; TRBD1 agrees at 9 bases. CDR3 length: 15 residues. Germline CDR1 MNHNY, CDR2 SVGAGI (reference sequence). The J segment lost 0 bases and the V segment lost 6 bases, leaving 3 bases of the junction unmatched. CDR3 DNA sequence: TGTGCCAGCAGGGACAGGGGTGGTAGCAATCAGCCCCAGCATTTT. This codes for CASRDRGGSNQPQHF.

The chain employs TRBV7-3 and TRBJ1-2; D is unresolved. The CDR3 spans 18 residues. From germline, CDR1 is SGHTA and CDR2 FQGTGA. V lost 5 bases, J lost 1 base, and 23 bases lay in between. CDR3 bases: TGTGCCAGCAGCCTCACCATGCCCGACGGAAACTATAACTATGGCTACACCTTC. Translated: CASSLTMPDGNYNYGYTF.

The rearrangement joins TRBV5-4 to TRBJ1-1; D remains ambiguous. CDR3 length equals 12 residues. Deletions cut 3 bases from V and 3 bases from J, with 6 bases between. CDR1 is SGHNT, CDR2 YYREEE, per germline (reference sequence). The CDR3 DNA reads TGTGCCAGCAGCTCACAAGACACTGAAGCTTTCTTT. Translated, it gives CASSSQDTEAFF.

The chain uses TRBV4-1 and TRBJ2-2; TRBD2 matches 7 bases. CDR3 length: 16 residues. Germline V gene sequence: CDR1 MGHRA, CDR2 YSYEKL. Trimming removed 5 bases from V and 6 bases from J; junction bases left unmatched: 12. CDR3 protein: CASSKAGGSGPGELFF. The CDR3 DNA follows: TGCGCCAGCAGCAAAGCCGGGGGGTCAGGCCCCGGGGAGCTGTTTTTT.

The J gene is TRBJ1-5, the V gene TRBV19; TRBD1 might be the D (6 bases). Germline V gives CDR1 LNHDA, CDR2 SQIVND (reference sequence). The CDR3 totals 14 residues. V was shortened by 6 bases and J by 7 bases, with 16 bases between the two germline ends. CDR3 coding DNA: TGTGCCAGTAGCCCCGGGGGCGGAGGCCAGCCCCAGCATTTT. This codes for CASSPGGGGQPQHF. Combining the CDR3 with reference TRBV19 and TRBJ1-5 gives the whole variable domain DGGITQSPKYLFRKEGQNVTLSCEQNLNHDAMYWYRQDPGQGLRLIYYSQIVNDFQKGDIAEGYSVSREKKESFPLTVTSAQKNPTAFYLCASSPGGGGQPQHFGDGTRLSIL.

This chain connects TRBV28 to TRBJ2-5; 7 bases map to TRBD1. Germline lookup yields CDR1 MDHEN and CDR2 SYDVKM. This CDR3 comprises 15 residues. Germline trimming cut 5 bases from V and 0 bases from J; bases unmatched to any gene: 6. The CDR3 loop reads CASSRQGLDQETQYF. DNA of the CDR3: TGTGCCAGCAGTCGACAGGGCTTGGACCAAGAGACCCAGTACTTC.

The chain carries TRBV14 and TRBJ2-6, with unresolved D. The V gene lost 10 bases and the J gene lost 4 bases, with 11 bases spanning the gap. The germline CDR1 and CDR2 sequences are SGHDN and FVKESK. CDR3 length: 13 amino acids. As DNA, the CDR3 is TGTGCCACTAGGCCGTCCGGGGCCAACGTCCTGACTTTC. Residues: CATRPSGANVLTF.

This sequence joins TRBV7-3 and TRBJ2-3, with a weak D call TRBD2 (6 bases). This CDR3 is built from 16 residues. CDR1 and CDR2 (germline): SGHTA, FQGTGA. The ends were cut back, 2 bases at V and 6 bases at J, with 18 bases in the middle. The CDR3 protein is CASSLGFSGRTDTQYF. CDR3 bases: TGTGCCAGCAGCTTAGGTTTTAGCGGCAGGACGGATACGCAGTATTTT.

V gene TRBV7-2 combines with J gene TRBJ2-5; TRBD1 agrees at 9 bases. V lost 5 bases and J lost 4; bases outside the gene matches: 5. The germline V gene encodes CDR1 SGHTA and CDR2 FQGNSA. CDR3 length: 14 amino acids. The CDR3 sequence is CASSIGTGPETQYF. The CDR3 nucleotides read TGTGCCAGCAGCATCGGGACAGGGCCAGAGACCCAGTACTTC.

The rearrangement links TRBV2 to TRBJ1-5; possible D gene TRBD1, 6 bases. Trimming took off 6 bases at V and 3 bases at J, with 12 bases between the two ends. The CDR3 is made up of 14 amino acids. Germline CDR1 reads SNHLY; CDR2 reads FYNNEI. This CDR3 reads CASRQQGTNQPQHF. CDR3 nucleotide sequence: TGTGCCAGCAGACAACAGGGTACCAATCAGCCCCAGCATTTT.

CDR3 amino acids: CSASKLLAGSYNEQFF. Here the CDR3 DNA reads TGCAGTGCTAGTAAACTGCTAGCGGGCTCCTACAATGAGCAGTTCTTC. The genes are TRBV20-1 and TRBJ2-1, with TRBD2 identical over 8 bases. This CDR3 has 16 amino acids. V lost 3 bases, J lost 0 bases, and 7 bases stayed unmatched. The V gene's germline CDR1 is DFQATT and CDR2 SNEGSKA (reference sequence).

The chain carries TRBV15 and TRBJ2-7, with D unclear. CDR1 is LNHNV, CDR2 YYDKDF, per germline (reference sequence). Trimming took 0 bases from V and 4 from J, leaving 7 bases between them. The CDR3 contains 13 residues. The CDR3 here is CATSRDMGYEQYF. In DNA, the CDR3 is TGTGCCACCAGCAGAGATATGGGTTACGAGCAGTACTTC.